Each of the 7 T cell receptor beta chains below was sequenced from the same sample in a study of vaccination effects on CD4 cells after COVID-19. Profiling relied on immunoSEQ multiplex PCR, and the TCRdb table lists in-frame clones only, not all of them. The data hold approximately 74,000 clones, with approximately 74% observed a single time. Which antigens these TCRs recognize remains unknown. Prior to sequencing, the ViraFEST assay stimulated PBMC with viral peptide pools, which expanded the antigen-specific CD4+ T cells. The culture ran for 10 days before CD4+ T cells were isolated. Nucleocapsid antibodies stayed negative before and after vaccination, showing no earlier SARS-CoV-2 infection. The sequencing here drew on CD4+ T cells from PBMCs cultured with HCoV-NL63 spike peptides, taken before COVID-19 vaccination. These TCRs come from a human donor who received a COVID-19 vaccine.

V usage is TRBV19 and J usage is TRBJ2-6; D ambiguous. The CDR3 has 14 residues. The germline V gene encodes CDR1 LNHDA and CDR2 SQIVND (reference sequence). Trimming left V 9 bases short and J 2 bases short, with 11 bases between. The CDR3 DNA is TGTGCCAGCGGACGGTCGGCTGGGGCCAACGTCCTGACTTTC. Translating gives CASGRSAGANVLTF.

This chain uses TRBV3-1 (or the pseudogene TRBV3-2) with TRBJ2-5; 8 bases are shared with TRBD1. The V gene end was trimmed by 2 bases and the J gene end by 2 bases; junction bases not matched to a gene: 7. Germline V lookup: CDR1 LGHDT, CDR2 YNNKEL (reference sequence). The CDR3 has 16 residues. DNA of the CDR3: TGTGCCAGCAGCCAACATAGACAGGGGAGGCAAGAGACCCAGTACTTC. Its translation: CASSQHRQGRQETQYF.

In this sample, this clone turned up a few times. The chain links TRBV4-1 to TRBJ2-5, with D perhaps TRBD2 (6 bases). V lost 0 bases and J 4 bases, leaving 15 bases between the germline ends. The CDR3 has 16 residues. The germline V gene has CDR1 MGHRA and CDR2 YSYEKL. The CDR3 DNA sequence: TGCGCCAGCAGCCAAGATGGGCGGGGCGAGGGAGAGACCCAGTACTTC. Translated: CASSQDGRGEGETQYF.

The J gene is TRBJ1-6, the V gene TRBV11-2, with D hard to call. Germline loops: CDR1 SGHAT, CDR2 FQNNGV. The CDR3 consists of 12 residues. The V gene lost 5 bases and the J gene lost 10 bases, with 9 bases spanning the gap. The CDR3 loop is CASSMGPSPLHF. The DNA for the CDR3 is TGTGCCAGCAGCATGGGTCCCTCACCCCTCCACTTT.

The chain links TRBV5-1 to TRBJ2-7, with no clear D. Germline CDR1 SGHRS, CDR2 YFSETQ. The CDR3 is 14 amino acids. Deletions cut 3 bases from V and 5 bases from J, with 15 bases between. Written as DNA, the CDR3 is TGCGCCAGCAGCTCCGACCCCACGTTCGACGAGCAGTACGTC. This encodes CASSSDPTFDEQYV.

The chain links TRBV2 to TRBJ2-1, with D perhaps being TRBD1 or TRBD2 (5 bases each). The V and J ends lost 3 bases and 4 bases respectively, with 25 bases between them. Germline lookup yields CDR1 SNHLY and CDR2 FYNNEI. This CDR3 is 19 amino acids long. The CDR3 reads CASSEFSGRTKSDYNEQFF. In DNA form, the CDR3 reads TGTGCCAGCAGTGAGTTCTCGGGACGCACAAAATCGGATTACAATGAGCAGTTCTTC.

The gene calls are TRBV28 and TRBJ2-4; TRBD1 might be the D (6 bases). The V end was cut by 6 bases, the J end by 6 bases, with 12 bases between. The V gene's germline CDR1 is MDHEN and CDR2 SYDVKM. This CDR3 comprises 13 residues. The CDR3 region is CASSSGVPNIQYF. DNA for the CDR3: TGTGCCAGCAGCTCAGGGGTCCCAAACATTCAGTACTTC.